These 23 T cell receptor beta chains share one sample of origin, sequenced in a study of tumor-infiltrating lymphocytes in primary liver carcinoma. TCR beta cDNA came from approximately 490 ng total RNA, primed with a constant-region primer. Modified slightly, ARM-PCR produced TCR beta libraries over three nested multiplex PCR rounds. PCR rounds one and two used TRBV1-TRBV30 forward primers with a C-beta reverse primer for about 9 cycles each. TCRdb called the multiplex PCR reads again in MiXCR, with one record for every CDR3 protein. The sample includes 310,000 or so distinct CDR3 sequences, roughly three fifths of them seen just once. Germline DNA was extracted alongside blood RNA, which was obtained from unsorted whole blood. The sample consisted of peripheral blood. Every receptor here comes from a woman in her 30s with primary liver carcinoma and hepatitis B virus infection.

On this clonotype itself: Compared with germline, one end of the junction differs, possibly owing to a read error. The V call is TRBV12-3 or TRBV12-4, the J call TRBJ2-1, with TRBD1 matching 8 bases. CDR3 length: 17 amino acids. CDR3 amino acids: CASTSGTGFSVPNDQFF. The CDR3 bases are TGTGCCAGCACCTCCGGGACAGGTTTTTCGGTACCCAATGATCAGTTCTTC.

The V gene is TRBV11-2, the J gene TRBJ2-7; tentatively, D is TRBD2 (7 bases). CDR1 is SGHAT and CDR2 is FQNNGV in the germline V gene. The V and J ends lost 5 bases and 7 bases respectively, with 21 bases between them. The CDR3 runs 15 residues. The DNA for the CDR3 is TGTGCCAGCAGCGGCGGGGGCTTAGCGGTCTATGAGCAGTACTTC. It is translated as CASSGGGLAVYEQYF.

About this clonotype: The CDR3 end shows no conserved phenylalanine or tryptophan, and so a read error is likely. V and J are TRBV11-2 and TRBJ2-7, with 9 bases matching TRBD1. Trimming cost V 2 bases and J 5 bases; bases outside gene matches: 7. CDR1 and CDR2 from the germline V gene are SGHAT and FQNNGV. The CDR3 spans 15 residues. CDR3 amino acids: CASSLRWTGENEQYI. The CDR3 DNA reads as TGTGCCAGCAGCTTACGGTGGACAGGGGAAAACGAGCAGTACATC.

In DNA, the CDR3 is TGTGCCAGCAGCTCGGGACTAGCTAGCACCGGGGAGCTGTTTTTT. Amino acids: CASSSGLASTGELFF. The chain links TRBV11-3 to TRBJ2-2, with TRBD2 matching over 9 bases. Germline V gene sequence: CDR1 SGHNT, CDR2 YENEEA. V lost 4 bases to trimming and J lost 4 bases; unmatched junction nucleotides: 4. The CDR3 runs 15 residues.

A few counts support this clonotype. The J gene is TRBJ1-5, the V gene TRBV7-9; D is uncertain. CDR1 and CDR2 from the germline V gene are SEHNR and FQNEAQ (reference sequence). The CDR3 has 14 amino acids. Trimming shortened V by 6 bases and J by 2 bases, and 11 bases separated the two germline ends. Here the CDR3 DNA reads TGTGCCAGCAGGCCCGGGGAAGGCAATCAGCCCCAGCATTTT. Protein: CASRPGEGNQPQHF.

The J gene is TRBJ2-5, the V gene TRBV5-4; 10 positions match TRBD1. This CDR3 has 15 amino acids. Trimming at V came to 4 bases and at J to 4 bases, leaving 7 bases not matched to a gene. Per germline, CDR1 SGHNT and CDR2 YYREEE (reference sequence). DNA for the CDR3: TGTGCCAGCAGCCCGAAGACAGGGGGCCGAGAGACCCAGTACTTC. Encoded protein: CASSPKTGGRETQYF.

In this sample, this clonotype turned up a few times. This rearrangement joins TRBV4-3 to TRBJ2-3, with D perhaps being TRBD1 or TRBD2 (5 bases each). The CDR3 loop spans 16 amino acids. V was pared by 1 base and J by 4 bases, with 15 bases between. Germline values: CDR1 LGHNA, CDR2 YSLEER. The chain's CDR3 is CASSQVGGGAPDTQYF. In DNA, the CDR3 is TGCGCCAGCAGCCAAGTTGGTGGGGGAGCTCCAGATACGCAGTATTTT.

Worth noting for this clonotype: The CDR3 end shows no conserved phenylalanine or tryptophan, and so a read error is likely. V and J are TRBV5-4 and TRBJ2-7; TRBD1 matches 9 bases. The CDR3 runs to 15 residues. CDR1 is SGHNT and CDR2 is YYREEE in the germline V gene (reference sequence). Trimming cost V 5 bases and J 4 bases; bases outside gene matches: 10. The CDR3 region is CASSFSTGGGYEQYS. The CDR3 nucleotides are TGTGCCAGCAGTTTTTCGACAGGGGGAGGATACGAGCAGTACTCC.

The J gene is TRBJ2-7, the V gene TRBV7-9, with unresolved D. Trimming took off 1 base at V and 5 bases at J, with 12 bases between the two ends. The CDR3 covers 14 residues. Germline V gene lookup returns CDR1 SEHNR and CDR2 FQNEAQ (reference sequence). The CDR3 DNA sequence: TGTGCCAGCAGCTTAGGCGATAGCCTCAACGAGCAGTACTTC. Translation: CASSLGDSLNEQYF.

This clonotype is classed as medium-sized. J is TRBJ2-6 and V is TRBV11-2; D call uncertain. The CDR3 sequence is 17 residues long. CDR1 and CDR2 (germline): SGHAT, FQNNGV. The germline V and J ends were trimmed by 4 bases and 3 bases, with 16 bases remaining between them. The DNA for the CDR3 is TGTGCCAGCAGCTCGAGACCTGAACAGCGTGGGGCCAACGTCCTGACTTTC. Protein: CASSSRPEQRGANVLTF.

Note on this clonotype: The junction differs from germline at one of its ends, possibly a read error. The rearrangement links TRBV12-3 or TRBV12-4 to TRBJ2-3; 7 nucleotides line up with TRBD2. The CDR3 extends over 16 amino acids. CDR3 DNA sequence: TGTGCCAGCAGTTCTTCTCGGCGGGAGTTAGCAGATATGCAGTATTTT. It specifies CASSSSRRELADMQYF.

Comments on this clonotype: At one of its ends the junction is not consistent with the germline gene, which may arise from a read error. This chain links TRBV10-3 with TRBJ2-7; maybe TRBD1 (6 bases). Germline CDR1 is ENHRY and CDR2 is SYGVKD. The CDR3 totals 14 residues. For the CDR3, the DNA is TGCGCCACCAGACCGATGGGGACAACCTACGAGCAGTACTTC. Translating gives CATRPMGTTYEQYF.

This clonotype has a single count. Germline and junction disagree at one end, which may indicate a read error. The chain employs TRBV6-2 or TRBV6-3 and TRBJ2-5; D is perhaps TRBD2 (6 bases). CDR3 length: 13 residues. CDR1 is MNHEY and CDR2 is SVGEGT in the germline V gene. The CDR3 region has the DNA TGTGTCAGCAGTTACGCGGGGATGAAGACCCAGTACTTC. Translated, it gives CVSSYAGMKTQYF.

This clonotype was counted ten times or more. This sequence joins TRBV10-3 and TRBJ2-5, with D tentatively TRBD2 (5 bases). The CDR3 loop spans 14 amino acids. The germline V gene has CDR1 ENHRY and CDR2 SYGVKD. V gave up 2 bases and J gave up 5 bases, with 12 bases separating them. CDR3 sequence reads: CAISERGAVETQYF. In nucleotides, the CDR3 is TGTGCCATCAGTGAGCGGGGAGCGGTGGAGACCCAGTACTTC.

With respect to this clonotype: No conserved phenylalanine or tryptophan is present at the end of the CDR3, so a read error is the likely explanation. CDR3 region: CASSHQRVGNEQFL. In nucleotides, the CDR3 is TGCGCCAGCAGCCATCAGCGGGTTGGTAATGAGCAGTTCTTA. The chain combines TRBV11-2 with TRBJ2-1; possibly TRBD2 for D (6 bases). CDR3 length: 14 residues. Germline V gives CDR1 SGHAT, CDR2 FQNNGV.

This clonotype came up a few times. The junction departs from germline at one end; a sequencing error may be responsible. V usage is TRBV28 and J usage is TRBJ2-1, with 9 bases lining up with TRBD2. Per germline, CDR1 MDHEN and CDR2 SYDVKM. The CDR3 consists of 17 residues. CDR3 sequence: CASKPSGAQNANNEQFF. In DNA form, the CDR3 reads TGTGCCAGCAAACCTAGCGGGGCCCAAAACGCTAACAATGAGCAGTTCTTT. Supplemented by reference TRBV28 and TRBJ2-1, the full variable domain reads DVKVTQSSRYLVKRTGEKVFLECVQDMDHENMFWYRQDPGLGLRLIYFSYDVKMKEKGDIPEGYSVSREKKERFSLILESASTNQTSMYLCASKPSGAQNANNEQFFGPGTRLTVL.

The sample holds a few counts of this clonotype. The V and J genes are TRBV4-1 and TRBJ1-1; D gene uncertain. Germline V lookup: CDR1 MGHRA, CDR2 YSYEKL. There are 14 residues in the CDR3. V lost 0 bases and J lost 1, with 6 bases in between. CDR3 coding DNA: TGCGCCAGCAGCCAAGATCCTGCGAACACTGAAGCTTTCTTT. Its protein is CASSQDPANTEAFF.

The chain uses TRBV5-5 and TRBJ2-5; possibly TRBD2 for D (6 bases). The V end lost 9 bases, the J end lost 4 bases, and 22 bases lay between the germline ends. This CDR3 spans 15 amino acids. The germline gives CDR1 SGHKS, CDR2 YYEKEE (reference sequence). This CDR3 reads CATDVGGRMRETQYF. The CDR3 DNA reads TGTGCCACCGACGTAGGAGGGAGGATGAGAGAGACCCAGTACTTC.

On this clonotype: A clone one base away is much larger, so this may be a read error. The rearrangement uses TRBV4-1 and TRBJ2-5; D gene unclear. The CDR3 is made up of 14 amino acids. The germline CDR1 and CDR2 sequences are MGHRA and YSYEKL. The CDR3, as DNA: TGCGCCGGCAGCCATTTGGGTAGCCAAGAGACCCAGTACTTC. The encoded protein is CAGSHLGSQETQYF.

To note about this clonotype: Compared with germline, one end of the junction differs, possibly owing to a read error. The chain uses TRBV12-3 or TRBV12-4 and TRBJ1-1; the D gene is possibly TRBD1 (5 bases). CDR3 length equals 16 residues. The CDR3 spells CANSLGPRARGTEAFF. DNA for the CDR3: TGTGCCAACAGTTTAGGGCCCCGGGCGAGGGGTACTGAAGCCTTCTTT.

About this clonotype itself: A much larger clone differs by one base, so this may be a read error. V is TRBV29-1 and J is TRBJ2-1; 9 nucleotides match TRBD2. Looked up from germline, CDR1 is SQVTM and CDR2 is ANQGSEA. The CDR3 is 16 residues long. V lost 1 base to trimming and J lost 4 bases; unmatched junction nucleotides: 8. CDR3 sequence reads: CSVEVRTSAIYNEQFF. The CDR3 DNA reads as TGCAGCGTTGAAGTTCGGACTAGCGCTATTTACAATGAGCAGTTCTTC.

A note on this clonotype: An end of the junction does not agree with germline; a read error may underlie this. This chain joins TRBV28 and TRBJ2-1; TRBD2 aligns across 9 bases. Germline CDR1 is MDHEN and CDR2 is SYDVKM. The CDR3 is 16 residues long. CDR3 sequence (DNA): TGTGCCAGCAGTTCCCCGGAGGCGGGAGGGCCTTATGACCAGTTCTTC. Translation: CASSSPEAGGPYDQFF.

Details on this clonotype: Since a much larger clone is just one base distant, this may be a read error. The rearrangement joins TRBV4-3 to TRBJ1-2, with a possible D match to TRBD1 (6 bases). The CDR3 is 14 amino acids. Germline lookup yields CDR1 LGHNA and CDR2 YSLEER. The CDR3 region has the DNA TGTGCCAGCAGCCAAGGGATGGGGGCGCGGGGCTACACCTTC. This gives the protein CASSQGMGARGYTF.